The rows below give T cell receptor beta chains drawn from one sample of a study of blood T cells in healthy people across ages. TCRdb re-derived calls from the 5' RACE reads in MiXCR, one entry per CDR3 protein. This sample has about 1.5 million distinct CDR3 sequences, with 42% found just once. The sample comprised blood. The source of these receptors is a woman aged 18-29 years in good health. Each CDR3 is given with its conserved first and last residue. A D gene is named only where the DNA matches it firmly. For some rows the clone size is stated as once, few or many, or as a class when expanded; others skip it.

>TRBV20-1|NA|NA|TRBJ1-6
CSAGVSAPTTNNSPLHF
TGCAGTGCTGGGGTTTCGGCCCCGACCACAAATAATTCACCCCTCCACTTT
>TRBV5-1|many|NA|TRBJ2-3
CASSLADSTDTQYF
TGTGCCAGCAGCTTGGCTGACAGCACAGATACGCAGTATTTT
>TRBV5-1|NA|NA|TRBJ2-7
CASRTTAPYEQYF
TGCGCCAGCCGCACGACAGCTCCCTACGAGCAGTACTTC
>TRBV18|NA|NA|TRBJ2-5
CASSPKISQETQYF
TGTGCCAGCTCACCAAAGATTAGCCAAGAGACCCAGTACTTC
>TRBV20-1|few|TRBD2|TRBJ2-7
CSASWGEGIYEQYF
TGCAGTGCTAGTTGGGGGGAGGGAATCTACGAGCAGTACTTC
>TRBV11-2|NA|NA|TRBJ2-1
CASSIAQGTYNEQFF
TGTGCCAGCAGCATCGCCCAGGGGACTTACAATGAGCAGTTCTTC
>TRBV21-1|NA|NA|TRBJ1-6
CASWSPGSRGVGSNSPLHF
TGTGCCAGCTGGTCCCCGGGGAGCAGGGGTGTAGGGAGTAATTCACCCCTCCACTTT
>TRBV7-8|NA|NA|TRBJ2-1
CASSLGAGSGEQFF
TGTGCCAGCAGCTTAGGTGCAGGGTCGGGTGAGCAGTTCTTC
>TRBV6-1|few|NA|TRBJ1-6
CASERQDSPLHF
TGTGCCAGCGAGAGACAGGATTCACCCCTCCACTTT
>TRBV30|NA|TRBD1|TRBJ1-1
CAWSSQGANTEAFF
TGTGCCTGGAGTTCGCAGGGGGCGAACACTGAAGCTTTCTTT
>TRBV6-1|NA|NA|TRBJ1-1
CASSESGFTGAFF
TGTGCCAGCAGTGAATCGGGGTTTACTGGAGCTTTCTTT
>TRBV7-9|NA|NA|TRBJ2-5
CASTPGFGSQETQYF
TGTGCCAGTACCCCAGGGTTTGGATCCCAAGAGACCCAGTACTTC
>TRBV12-5|NA|TRBD2|TRBJ2-7
CASGLVLGGGDYEQYF
TGTGCTAGTGGTTTGGTACTCGGGGGAGGGGACTACGAGCAGTACTTC
>TRBV12-3/TRBV12-4|once|TRBD2|TRBJ2-5
CASRRTSGRGYNEQYF
TGTGCCAGCAGACGGACTAGCGGGAGAGGGTACAATGAGCAGTACTTC
>TRBV7-2|NA|NA|TRBJ2-5
CASSRAVKDEQYF
TGTGCCAGCAGCCGTGCGGTTAAAGATGAGCAGTACTTC
>TRBV5-1|NA|NA|TRBJ1-6
CASSQISTVANSPLHF
TGCGCCAGCAGCCAGATTAGTACAGTCGCTAATTCACCCCTCCACTTT
>TRBV3-1|NA|NA|TRBJ2-1
CAGSQGLSTAGEQFF
TGTGCCGGCAGCCAAGGACTATCTACAGCCGGTGAGCAGTTCTTC
>TRBV15|NA|NA|TRBJ2-1
CATSSVLEEGDEQFF
TGTGCCACCAGCAGTGTCCTAGAGGAGGGGGATGAGCAGTTCTTC
>TRBV20-1|many|TRBD2|TRBJ2-7
CSASPGGYEQYF
TGCAGTGCTAGTCCGGGAGGCTACGAGCAGTACTTC
>TRBV28|NA|NA|TRBJ2-4
CASSFGRRRGVVGNIQYF
TGTGCCAGCAGTTTTGGTAGGCGTAGGGGAGTAGTTGGAAACATTCAGTACTTC
>TRBV10-3|many|TRBD2|TRBJ2-3
CAISANGGAPDTDTQYF
TGTGCCATCAGTGCCAACGGGGGGGCCCCCGACACAGATACGCAGTATTTT
>TRBV3-1|NA|NA|TRBJ1-3
CASSLSGQGGNTIYF
TGTGCCAGCAGCCTCTCCGGGCAGGGAGGAAACACCATATATTTT
>TRBV6-1|NA|NA|TRBJ2-7
CASTGENYPYEQYF
TGTGCCAGCACGGGGGAAAATTACCCCTACGAGCAGTACTTC